The clone carrying this T cell receptor (beta chain) has a single count. The data derive from a study of blood T cell repertoires in COVID-19. Study-level information: The United States, Italy and Spain provided the acute and convalescent COVID-19 samples. From T cells, B-cell-depleted T cells, or PBMCs came the material, which was cDNA or gDNA.

In the source study's methods: Estimation of nucleated cell counts was performed using reference gene primer amplification. Using immunoSEQ multiplex PCR, the repertoire was profiled, and TCRdb retains in-frame clones only, with some absent. V, J and clone size derive from that table, while D and trimming were established from the DNA sequence. The sample carries 150,000 to 200,000 clones, roughly 86% recorded once. Germline assignment: CDR1 MNHEY and CDR2 SVGAGI. V lost 6 bases, J lost 6 bases, and 16 bases lay in between. The CDR3 is 14 residues long. Sequencing used peripheral blood. This receptor was identified in a man aged 40-55 years with active or convalescent COVID-19. The rearrangement uses TRBV6-5 and TRBJ2-3, with D possibly being TRBD1 (6 bases). The CDR3 here is CASSEGVPSDTQYF. The CDR3 DNA reads as TGTGCCAGCAGCGAGGGGGTACCCTCTGATACGCAGTATTTT.